The rows below give T cell receptor beta chains drawn from one sample of a study of shared T cell receptors in the human thymus. TCRdb's copy holds only in-frame clones and misses some; the assay was immunoSEQ multiplex PCR. The repertoire holds under 700,000 clones, with approximately 80% as singletons. This same sample was also taken into another study, of human thymus T cells.

The sequencing sample was made of thymocytes. The receptors originated from a boy younger than two with a congenital heart defect. Both conserved end residues are part of each CDR3. A D gene is named only where the DNA matches it firmly. The listing skips clone size in some rows; elsewhere it reads once, few, many or a size class.

d_gene	v_gene	abundance	j_gene	CDR3nt	CDR3aa
NA	TRBV7-8	NA	TRBJ2-5	TGTGCCAGCAGCTTAATAAGTAGCAGGGACCAAGAGACCCAGTACTTC	CASSLISSRDQETQYF
NA	TRBV19	NA	TRBJ2-1	TGTGCCAGTAATCCCCCCGGGACTTTCAATGAGCAGTTCTTC	CASNPPGTFNEQFF
TRBD2	TRBV9	once	TRBJ2-5	TGTGCCAGCAGCCCAAGGACTAGTCTGATAGAGACCCAGTACTTC	CASSPRTSLIETQYF
TRBD1	TRBV18	NA	TRBJ2-3	TGTGCCAGCTCACGGCTTCAGGACAGGGGAACAGATACGCAGTATTTT	CASSRLQDRGTDTQYF
NA	TRBV4-2	NA	TRBJ2-7	TGTGCCAGCAGCCAAGATGGGGGAGGATCCTACGAGCAGTACTTC	CASSQDGGGSYEQYF
NA	TRBV9	NA	TRBJ2-7	TGTGCCAGCAGCGTAGATGGCTCATTACGCTCCTACGAGCAGTACTTC	CASSVDGSLRSYEQYF
NA	TRBV2	once	TRBJ1-2	TGTGCCAGCCCAGGATCGCCCGAAAACTATGGCTACACCTTC	CASPGSPENYGYTF
NA	TRBV7-2	NA	TRBJ2-7	TGTGCCAGCAGTCCGGGGGACTTCTCCTACGAGCAGTACTTC	CASSPGDFSYEQYF
TRBD1	TRBV7-8	NA	TRBJ1-4	TGTGCCAGCAGCTTAGTTAGCATGACAGGGTGGGTAGGGGAAAAACTGTTTTTT	CASSLVSMTGWVGEKLFF
NA	TRBV15	NA	TRBJ1-5	TGTGCCACCAGCACCCCCGGAGGGGAGGGTAGCAATCAGCCCCAGCATTTT	CATSTPGGEGSNQPQHF
NA	TRBV21-1	NA	TRBJ2-1	TGTGCCAGCAGCAAGGGTGACCCGGGACAACACTGTTACAATGAGCAGTTCTTC	CASSKGDPGQHCYNEQFF
NA	TRBV4-1	NA	TRBJ2-7	TGCGCCAGCAGCCCACCGGGCGGGGCAAGCTCCTACGAGCAGTACTTC	CASSPPGGASSYEQYF
TRBD2	TRBV11-3	NA	TRBJ2-7	TGTGCCAGCAGCCATCCCGGGACTAGCTTCCACGAGCAGTACTTC	CASSHPGTSFHEQYF
NA	TRBV9	NA	TRBJ2-1	TGTGCCAGCAGCGCCGACAGTTACAATGAGCAGTTCTTC	CASSADSYNEQFF
NA	TRBV27	NA	TRBJ1-2	TGTGCCAGCAGTCCTCCCGCGGGCGCGGAAGGGGGCTACACCTTC	CASSPPAGAEGGYTF
TRBD1	TRBV18	NA	TRBJ2-1	TGTGCCAGCTCACCGGGGACAGGCAACTACAATGAGCAGTTCTTC	CASSPGTGNYNEQFF
TRBD1	TRBV5-1	few	TRBJ2-2	TGCGCCAGCAGCCCCGGGACAGGAGGTACCGGGGAGCTGTTTTTT	CASSPGTGGTGELFF
TRBD2	TRBV6-6	NA	TRBJ2-1	TGTGCCAGCATCTCGGGGGGTCCCTACAATGAGCAGTTCTTC	CASISGGPYNEQFF
TRBD2	TRBV4-3	NA	TRBJ2-7	TGCGCCAGCAGCCTCCTGCACCCCCTAGCGGGAGGGCCCTCCTACGAGCAGTACTTC	CASSLLHPLAGGPSYEQYF
NA	TRBV9	few	TRBJ2-2	TGTGCCAGCAGCGGGAGGGCAACCGGGGAGCTGTTTTTT	CASSGRATGELFF
NA	TRBV7-9	few	TRBJ2-1	TGTGCCAGCAGCCCCACAGGGGGGGACAATGAGCAGTTCTTC	CASSPTGGDNEQFF
TRBD2	TRBV28	NA	TRBJ2-5	TGTGCCAGCAGTACAACGGCGGGGGGACCCTACCAAGAGACCCAGTACTTC	CASSTTAGGPYQETQYF
TRBD1	TRBV7-3	NA	TRBJ2-2	TGTGCCAGCAGCGGCCACAGGGGAGACACCGGGGAGCTGTTTTTT	CASSGHRGDTGELFF
TRBD2	TRBV27	NA	TRBJ2-7	TGTGCCAGCAGTGAAGTGTCACTAGCGGGACTCATACGCTCCTACGAGCAGTACTTC	CASSEVSLAGLIRSYEQYF
NA	TRBV10-3	NA	TRBJ2-3	TGTGCCAGTAGACCCGGAGGGGAGACAGATACGCAGTATTTT	CASRPGGETDTQYF
TRBD1	TRBV18	few	TRBJ2-1	TGTGCCAGCTCACCACCGGTATGGGACAGGGGGCGCAATGAGCAGTTCTTC	CASSPPVWDRGRNEQFF
NA	TRBV19	few	TRBJ2-6	TGTGCCAGTAGTATCCGACAGGCCGCCTATGCTGGGGCCAACGTCCTGACTTTC	CASSIRQAAYAGANVLTF
TRBD1	TRBV6-1	NA	TRBJ2-7	TGTGCCACCTCAGGACAGGCCTACGAGCAGTACTTC	CATSGQAYEQYF
NA	TRBV7-2	NA	TRBJ2-3	TGTGCCAGCAGCTTAAGCGAGAACCCTAGCACAGATACGCAGTATTTT	CASSLSENPSTDTQYF
NA	TRBV9	NA	TRBJ1-1	TGTGCCAGCAGCGCGTCGACAGACTTGAACACTGAAGCTTTCTTT	CASSASTDLNTEAFF
NA	TRBV4-3	NA	TRBJ2-3	TGCGCCAGCAGCCAAGATCGCAGGACAGCAAACCCGGAACCCACAGATACGCAGTATTTT	CASSQDRRTANPEPTDTQYF
NA	TRBV7-9	NA	TRBJ2-2	TGTGCCAGCACCTCACCGGGACAGAACACCGGGGAGCTGTTTTTT	CASTSPGQNTGELFF
NA	TRBV9	NA	TRBJ2-1	TGTGCCAGCAGCGTAGAAGGTGCGAGGGACAATGAGCAGTTCTTC	CASSVEGARDNEQFF
TRBD1	TRBV30	NA	TRBJ1-6	TGTGCCTGGAGTGCCCGAAAAGGGACAGCGAGGAATTCACCCCTCCACTTT	CAWSARKGTARNSPLHF
TRBD1	TRBV30	few	TRBJ2-7	TGTGCCTGGAGCCCAAGGACAGGGACGTCCTACGAGCAGTACTTC	CAWSPRTGTSYEQYF
TRBD2	TRBV2	NA	TRBJ2-7	TGTGCCAGCAGTGAAACCCGGGGGGTCCACGAGCAGTACTTC	CASSETRGVHEQYF
NA	TRBV27	once	TRBJ1-4	TGTGCCAGCACGGCGCGGCAGGGAAGTGAAAAACTGTTTTTT	CASTARQGSEKLFF
TRBD2	TRBV2	NA	TRBJ2-7	TGTGCCAGCAGTGAAGGCGGGAGAAGAGGGGAGCAGTACTTC	CASSEGGRRGEQYF
TRBD2	TRBV15	NA	TRBJ2-1	TGTGCCACCAGCAGTATTGTCGGACTAGCCTACAATGAGCAGTTCTTC	CATSSIVGLAYNEQFF